Following are 29 T cell receptor beta chains from one sample sequenced in a study of a mutant IDH1 vaccine in newly diagnosed glioma. The time point denotes: week 35, safety follow-up. Vaccination comprised doses that each held 300 ug of mutant IDH1 20-mer peptide, plus topical imiquimod. Produced via immunoSEQ multiplex PCR; TCRdb's table is partial and in-frame only. Of tens of thousands of clones listed, roughly 92% are singletons. What these receptors recognize is not known. The material sequenced was PBMCs, taken from a glioma patient whose treatment included an IDH1 peptide vaccine. The receptor set was obtained from a man aged 45-65 years with glioma.

Details on this clone: In the same sample, other DNA sequences code for this CDR3. The chain couples TRBV7-9 to TRBJ1-2, with 7 bases fitting TRBD1. The CDR3 spans 14 residues. From germline, CDR1 is SEHNR and CDR2 FQNEAQ (reference sequence). V lost 2 bases and J lost 4; bases outside the gene matches: 4. CDR3 residues: CASSLSQGGYGYTF. The CDR3 region has the DNA TGTGCCAGCAGCTTATCCCAGGGGGGCTATGGCTACACCTTC. Full variable domain (rest looked up from reference TRBV7-9 and TRBJ1-2): DTGVSQNPRHKITKRGQNVTFRCDPISEHNRLYWYRQTLGQGPEFLTYFQNEAQLEKSRLLSDRFSAERPKGSFSTLEIQRTEQGDSAMYLCASSLSQGGYGYTFGSGTRLTVV.

This clone has more than one count but fewer than ten. V usage is TRBV7-9 and J usage is TRBJ2-2, with a weak D call TRBD2 (5 bases). The germline gives CDR1 SEHNR, CDR2 FQNEAQ (reference sequence). Trimming pared 5 bases from V and 7 bases from J, leaving 17 bases between. The CDR3 is made up of 15 amino acids. In nucleotides, the CDR3 is TGTGCCAGCAGCATTAGCAAGTGGGAGAGCGGGGAGCTGTTTTTT. Residues: CASSISKWESGELFF.

This clone occurred once. This chain joins TRBV28 and TRBJ1-5, with a possible D match to TRBD1 (5 bases). V was trimmed by 4 bases and J by 3 bases, leaving 10 bases between them. Germline CDR1 and CDR2: MDHEN and SYDVKM. This CDR3 has 14 amino acids. Written as DNA, the CDR3 is TGTGCCAGCAGTTCAGGGTCCGACAATCAGCCCCAGCATTTT. Translating gives CASSSGSDNQPQHF.

The chain recombines TRBV5-1 with TRBJ2-5, with D perhaps TRBD2 (5 bases). There are 15 residues in the CDR3. CDR1 and CDR2 (germline): SGHRS, YFSETQ. V was trimmed by 1 base and J by 5 bases, leaving 15 bases between them. CDR3 protein: CASSLLSGSRETQYF. The DNA of the CDR3 is TGCGCCAGCAGCTTGTTGTCGGGGAGTAGGGAGACCCAGTACTTC.

The chain couples TRBV11-2 to TRBJ1-4, with D maybe TRBD1 (5 bases). The CDR3 consists of 13 residues. Germline V gives CDR1 SGHAT, CDR2 FQNNGV. Trimming took 6 bases from V and 5 from J, leaving 10 bases between them. Here the CDR3 DNA reads TGTGCCAGCAGTCGTCGGGGGAATGAAAAACTGTTTTTT. It is translated as CASSRRGNEKLFF.

The rearrangement uses TRBV6-5 and TRBJ2-1; no definite D call. Trimming took 2 bases from V and 1 from J, leaving 9 bases between them. Germline-derived CDR1 and CDR2 are MNHEY and SVGAGI. The CDR3 runs 15 residues. The chain's CDR3 is CASSYGSFSYNEQFF. CDR3 nucleotide sequence: TGTGCCAGCAGTTACGGCTCTTTTTCCTACAATGAGCAGTTCTTC.

The chain uses TRBV18 and TRBJ1-1, with a weak D call TRBD1 (5 bases). Germline loops: CDR1 KGHSH, CDR2 LQKENI. Trimming removed 4 bases from V and 7 bases from J, with 16 bases in between. The CDR3 length is 14 residues. As DNA, the CDR3 is TGTGCCAGCTCACTCGGGGGGAGTGGAATTGAAGCTTTCTTT. This encodes CASSLGGSGIEAFF.

This clone was counted only a few times. The same CDR3 can be traced to other DNA sequences in this sample. This chain joins TRBV5-4 and TRBJ2-2; 8 positions agree with TRBD2. Germline assignment: CDR1 SGHNT and CDR2 YYREEE (reference sequence). The V gene end was trimmed by 1 base and the J gene end by 5 bases; junction bases not matched to a gene: 7. The length of the CDR3 is 16 residues. The DNA of the CDR3 is TGTGCCAGCAGCTTGTCTGGCGGGAGGCCTACCGGGGAGCTGTTTTTT. Protein sequence: CASSLSGGRPTGELFF.

The chain uses TRBV5-6 and TRBJ1-5, with TRBD1 as a possible D gene (5 bases). The CDR3 length is 15 residues. V was cut by 0 bases and J by 3 bases, with 10 bases left in between. Germline V lookup: CDR1 SGHDT, CDR2 YYEEEE. The CDR3 nucleotides read TGTGCCAGCAGCTTGGGAGGGGCATACAATCAGCCCCAGCATTTT. Translated: CASSLGGAYNQPQHF.

The CDR3 loop is CASSPMRQNEQFF. The DNA of the CDR3 is TGCGCCAGCAGCCCAATGAGACAGAATGAGCAGTTCTTC. This sequence joins TRBV4-1 and TRBJ2-1; D is perhaps TRBD1 (5 bases). CDR3 length equals 13 residues. CDR1 is MGHRA, CDR2 YSYEKL, per germline. The V and J ends lost 4 bases and 7 bases respectively, with 11 bases between them.

V and J are TRBV6-5 and TRBJ2-1, with unresolved D. This CDR3 has 15 amino acids. With 0 bases removed from V and 5 bases from J, the gap between germline ends came to 11 bases. Germline values: CDR1 MNHEY, CDR2 SVGAGI. The CDR3 region has the DNA TGTGCCAGCAGTTACTCGAGAAGGCCAAACAATGAGCAGTTCTTC. As protein: CASSYSRRPNNEQFF.

V gene TRBV7-2 combines with J gene TRBJ2-5, with D possibly TRBD1 on 6 matching bases. The CDR3 is 14 residues long. CDR1 is SGHTA and CDR2 is FQGNSA in the germline V gene. V shed 5 bases and J shed 1 base, with 11 bases lying between them. CDR3 loop: CASSPQQGQETQYF. The CDR3 DNA reads as TGTGCCAGCAGCCCGCAACAGGGCCAAGAGACCCAGTACTTC.

The V call is TRBV2, the J call TRBJ2-1; 7 positions match TRBD1. The trim removed 7 bases at V and 7 bases at J, leaving 7 bases unmatched. The length of the CDR3 is 13 residues. Germline values: CDR1 SNHLY, CDR2 FYNNEI. Here the CDR3 DNA reads TGTGCCAGCAATGACAGGGTGGAGAATGAGCAGTTCTTC. Translation: CASNDRVENEQFF.

This chain links TRBV10-1 with TRBJ2-5; D may match TRBD1 or TRBD2 (5 bases each). This CDR3 region has 16 residues. Germline V CDR1 and CDR2: WNHNN, SYGVQD (reference sequence). Trimming took off 8 bases at V and 2 bases at J, with 21 bases between the two ends. CDR3 in DNA: TGCGCCAGCCCCCGGACTCGGACACCATGGCAAGAGACCCAGTACTTC. This codes for CASPRTRTPWQETQYF.

A single count supports this clone. This chain links TRBV9 with TRBJ2-2, with a tentative D call TRBD1 (6 bases). The V and J ends lost 3 bases and 0 bases respectively, with 12 bases between them. Germline V gene lookup returns CDR1 SGDLS and CDR2 YYNGEE. This CDR3 has 16 residues. CDR3 region: CASSAWTEANTGELFF. In nucleotides, the CDR3 is TGTGCCAGCAGCGCCTGGACAGAGGCGAACACCGGGGAGCTGTTTTTT.

This clone appeared a few times. The chain employs TRBV7-2 and TRBJ2-5, with 12 bases fitting TRBD2. Germline values: CDR1 SGHTA, CDR2 FQGNSA. After removal of 8 bases from V and 4 bases from J, the junction contained 8 bases not matched to a gene. CDR3 size: 15 residues. The CDR3 spells CASGGLAGLAETQYF. In DNA form, the CDR3 reads TGTGCCAGCGGCGGACTAGCGGGATTGGCAGAGACCCAGTACTTC.

This clone has only one observation. The V gene is TRBV2, the J gene TRBJ1-4; no definite D call. V gave up 7 bases and J gave up 4 bases, with 10 bases separating them. CDR3 length equals 13 residues. Germline-derived CDR1 and CDR2 are SNHLY and FYNNEI. The CDR3 sequence is CASTDGYNEKLFF. The CDR3 DNA is TGTGCCAGCACCGACGGATATAATGAAAAACTGTTTTTT. Variable domain in full (rest from reference TRBV2 and TRBJ1-4): EPEVTQTPSHQVTQMGQEVILRCVPISNHLYFYWYRQILGQKVEFLVSFYNNEISEKSEIFDDQFSVERPDGSNFTLKIRSTKLEDSAMYFCASTDGYNEKLFFGSGTQLSVL.

This clone was found a few times. The chain couples TRBV30 to TRBJ1-3; D ambiguous. In germline, CDR1 is GTSNPN, CDR2 SVGIG (reference sequence). V was shortened by 5 bases and J by 0 bases, with 17 bases between the two germline ends. The CDR3 is 16 residues long. CDR3 protein: CAWDRGRSPSGNTIYF. As DNA, the CDR3 is TGTGCCTGGGACCGCGGAAGGAGCCCCTCTGGAAACACCATATATTTT.

The chain couples TRBV7-2 to TRBJ2-2; D is perhaps TRBD2 (6 bases). The CDR3 spans 15 residues. The germline CDR1 and CDR2 sequences are SGHTA and FQGNSA. V shed 3 bases and J shed 5 bases, with 13 bases lying between them. The CDR3 loop is CASSFVQGGTGELFF. The CDR3 nucleotides are TGTGCCAGCAGCTTTGTCCAGGGAGGAACCGGGGAGCTGTTTTTT.

For the CDR3, the DNA is TGTGCCAGCGCCCGGGGGGGTGCGGACGAAGATACGCAGTATTTT. Its protein product is CASARGGADEDTQYF. The J gene is TRBJ2-3, the V gene TRBV6-5; 8 bases line up with TRBD2. The CDR3 has 15 amino acids. V trimming: 8 bases; J trimming: 5 bases; junction bases outside the gene matches: 12. The germline CDR1 and CDR2 sequences are MNHEY and SVGAGI.

The chain combines TRBV6-1 with TRBJ1-5, with D tentatively TRBD1 (6 bases). Germline V CDR1 and CDR2: MNHNS, SASEGT. The CDR3 spans 14 residues. V lost 11 bases and J lost 0, with 14 bases in between. This chain's CDR3 is CAAAFRGSNQPQHF. CDR3 DNA: TGTGCCGCAGCCTTCAGGGGTAGCAATCAGCCCCAGCATTTT.

The chain carries TRBV27 and TRBJ2-7, with D maybe TRBD1 (6 bases). The V end was cut by 0 bases, the J end by 2 bases, with 11 bases between. The CDR3 consists of 15 residues. Germline loops: CDR1 MNHEY, CDR2 SMNVEV (reference sequence). CDR3 loop: CASSLSPDSTYEQYF. The CDR3, as DNA: TGTGCCAGCAGTTTATCTCCGGACAGTACCTACGAGCAGTACTTC.

V is TRBV5-1 and J is TRBJ2-5, with D tentatively TRBD1 or TRBD2 (5 bases each). Trimming took 2 bases from V and 2 from J, leaving 10 bases between them. Germline V gene lookup returns CDR1 SGHRS and CDR2 YFSETQ. The CDR3 is 14 residues long. CDR3 DNA sequence: TGCGCCAGCAGCTTCGGGGCAGAACAAGAGACCCAGTACTTC. Its protein product is CASSFGAEQETQYF.

The chain couples TRBV28 to TRBJ1-2; D perhaps matches TRBD1 (5 bases). The CDR3 is made up of 16 amino acids. Trimming cost V 4 bases and J 4 bases, with 19 bases left between them. The germline CDR1 and CDR2 sequences are MDHEN and SYDVKM. The chain's CDR3 is CASSSPNGGARYGYTF. The CDR3 coding sequence is TGTGCCAGCAGTTCCCCGAACGGGGGTGCCCGCTATGGCTACACCTTC.

The chain links TRBV29-1 to TRBJ2-5, with 7 bases lining up with TRBD1. The CDR3 length is 13 residues. Germline CDR1 reads SQVTM; CDR2 reads ANQGSEA. V dropped 3 bases and J dropped 3; count of bases not matched to a gene: 4. The CDR3 loop is CSVEKGGKETQYF. As DNA, the CDR3 is TGCAGCGTTGAGAAAGGGGGCAAAGAGACCCAGTACTTC.

The chain is built from TRBV2 and TRBJ2-5, with 8 bases identical to TRBD1. CDR1 SNHLY and CDR2 FYNNEI come from the germline V gene. V was clipped by 6 bases and J by 4 bases; unmatched bases: 10. This CDR3 has 15 amino acids. CDR3 sequence reads: CASRVQGEGGETQYF. The CDR3 nucleotides read TGTGCCAGCAGGGTACAGGGGGAAGGAGGAGAGACCCAGTACTTC. Full variable domain (rest looked up from reference TRBV2 and TRBJ2-5): EPEVTQTPSHQVTQMGQEVILRCVPISNHLYFYWYRQILGQKVEFLVSFYNNEISEKSEIFDDQFSVERPDGSNFTLKIRSTKLEDSAMYFCASRVQGEGGETQYFGPGTRLLVL.

V usage is TRBV2 and J usage is TRBJ1-4, with TRBD1 identical over 9 bases. V was pared by 5 bases and J by 1 base, with 2 bases of the junction left unmatched. From germline, CDR1 is SNHLY and CDR2 FYNNEI. CDR3 size: 15 residues. Written as DNA, the CDR3 is TGTGCCAGCAGTAACAGGGGGCTAACTAATGAAAAACTGTTTTTT. This codes for CASSNRGLTNEKLFF.

The table lists this clone with a count of one. The CDR3 is CASRYNTDTQYF. The CDR3 DNA sequence: TGTGCCAGCAGGTACAATACAGATACGCAGTATTTT. This chain links TRBV7-2 with TRBJ2-3; no reliable D call. V was clipped by 6 bases and J by 3 bases, with 7 bases between them. Germline V lookup: CDR1 SGHTA, CDR2 FQGNSA. There are 12 residues in the CDR3.

V usage is TRBV10-1 and J usage is TRBJ2-7; tentatively, D is TRBD1 (6 bases). The V end was cut by 0 bases, the J end by 4 bases, with 10 bases between. Germline CDR1 reads WNHNN; CDR2 reads SYGVQD (reference sequence). CDR3 length: 14 residues. The CDR3 loop is CASSESRDMYEQYF. The CDR3 DNA follows: TGCGCCAGCAGTGAGTCTCGGGACATGTACGAGCAGTACTTC.